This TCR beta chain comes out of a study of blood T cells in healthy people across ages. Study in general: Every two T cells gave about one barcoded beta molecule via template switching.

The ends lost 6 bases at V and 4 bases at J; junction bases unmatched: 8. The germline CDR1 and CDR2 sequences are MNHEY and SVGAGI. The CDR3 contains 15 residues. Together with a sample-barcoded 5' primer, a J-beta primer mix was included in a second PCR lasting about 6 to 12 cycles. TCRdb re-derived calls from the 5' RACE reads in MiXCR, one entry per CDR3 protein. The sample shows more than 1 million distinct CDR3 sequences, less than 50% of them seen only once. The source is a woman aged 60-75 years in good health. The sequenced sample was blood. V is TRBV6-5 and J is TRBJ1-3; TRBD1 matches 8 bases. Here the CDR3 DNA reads TGTGCCAGCAGCTTGGACAGGGCGGGAGGAAACACCATATATTTT. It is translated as CASSLDRAGGNTIYF.